This record concerns one TCR beta chain sequence. The sample comes from a study of CD8 T cells in Susac syndrome. Study overall: The Susac syndrome patients were therapy-naive, on corticosteroids, or on intravenous immunoglobulin alone at blood draw.

RNA, at roughly 0.45 to 1 ug, was reverse transcribed with random hexamers. By means of immunoSEQ multiplex PCR, TCR beta CDR3 spanning 54 Vbeta and 13 Jbeta underwent amplification. MiXCR, applied by TCRdb to the immunoSEQ multiplex PCR reads, yields one record per CDR3 protein. The sample has 56,000 or so distinct CDR3 sequences; 95% are singletons. With V trimmed by 4 bases and J by 9 bases, 9 bases remained unmatched. CDR3 length equals 15 residues. Germline CDR1 and CDR2: SGHTA and FQGTGA. Sequencing of TCR beta was performed on blood CD8+ T cells and on blood CD4+ T cells. The patients with Susac syndrome were individuals who fulfilled the recently defined diagnostic criteria for disease that was either definite or probable.

The sample consisted of CD8+ T cells from PBMCs. This chain connects TRBV7-3 to TRBJ1-6, with 7 positions matching TRBD1. This receptor was taken from a human donor with Susac syndrome. CDR3 nucleotide sequence: TGTGCCAGCAGCTCCGGGGGACAGAACCGTTCACCCCTCCACTTT. This encodes CASSSGGQNRSPLHF.